The clone carrying this T cell receptor beta chain was seen more than once but under ten times. This sample was included in a study of blood T cell repertoires in COVID-19. Measured with immunoSEQ multiplex PCR; TCRdb has only the in-frame clones, and not every one. The sample yields some 150,000 clones, about 85% seen once. The CDR3 runs to 16 residues. V dropped 5 bases and J dropped 2; count of bases not matched to a gene: 4. The germline V gene encodes CDR1 MDHEN and CDR2 SYDVKM. Sequenced sample: peripheral blood. The rearrangement joins TRBV28 to TRBJ2-6; TRBD1 matches at 9 bases. The clonotype originates from a woman aged 35 to 49 with active or convalescent COVID-19. The CDR3 bases are TGTGCCAGCAGTCTACAGGGGGCGCCTGGGGCCAACGTCCTGACTTTC. Encoded protein: CASSLQGAPGANVLTF. Filled out from reference TRBV28 and TRBJ2-6, the complete variable domain reads DVKVTQSSRYLVKRTGEKVFLECVQDMDHENMFWYRQDPGLGLRLIYFSYDVKMKEKGDIPEGYSVSREKKERFSLILESASTNQTSMYLCASSLQGAPGANVLTFGAGSRLTVL.